This is a list of T cell receptor beta chains from one sample in a study of blood T cell repertoires in COVID-19. Here immunoSEQ multiplex PCR was the method, and the copy in TCRdb shows in-frame clones only, minus some. The repertoire holds about 37,000 clones, 65% to 85% seen once, with about 3% in the top ten. Sequenced material: peripheral blood. The receptor set was obtained from a man between 65 and 85 years old with COVID-19, enrolled during active disease. Each CDR3 is given with its conserved first and last residue. The D gene is left open where the match is weak. A clone size is listed for some rows: how often the clone was seen (once, few, many), or a class if it is expanded.

TGTGCCAGCAGCTTAGGCGGAGATTACAATGAGCAGTTCTTC,CASSLGGDYNEQFF,TRBJ2-1,-,TRBV11-2,-
TGTGCCAGCAGCTCTAGAGTAGGTTCGGGCACTGAAGCTTTCTTT,CASSSRVGSGTEAFF,TRBJ1-1,-,TRBV7-2,-
TGTGCCAGCAGCGTTCCAGGGAATTACTATGGCTACACCTTC,CASSVPGNYYGYTF,TRBJ1-2,once,TRBV9,-
TGTGCCATCAGTGAGGGGGGGTTGGAGCGGGACCCCCCTGGGGTCAATGAGCAGTTCTTC,CAISEGGLERDPPGVNEQFF,TRBJ2-1,-,TRBV10-3,TRBD2
TGCGCCAGCAGCTTGACAGGGGTCTGGGAGCAGTACTTC,CASSLTGVWEQYF,TRBJ2-7,-,TRBV5-1,TRBD1
TGTGCCAGCAGGACACAGGGAATTCAGGAAAAACTGTTTTTT,CASRTQGIQEKLFF,TRBJ1-4,-,TRBV6-6,-
TGTGCCAGTAGGACGACTAGCGGGAGGGCCAATGAGCAGTTCTTC,CASRTTSGRANEQFF,TRBJ2-1,-,TRBV19,TRBD2
TGTGCCAGCAGCCTTATAAGGACAGTGTCGTATAATTCACCCCTCCACTTT,CASSLIRTVSYNSPLHF,TRBJ1-6,-,TRBV28,-
TGTGCCTGGAATGTACGGTGGTTTAACTATGGCTACACCTTC,CAWNVRWFNYGYTF,TRBJ1-2,-,TRBV30,-
TGTGCCAGCAACCCGACAGGGAGCAATCAGCCCCAGCATTTT,CASNPTGSNQPQHF,TRBJ1-5,-,TRBV6-5,TRBD1
TGTGCCAGCAGCTTCCCGGGGTCGGAGACCCAGTACTTC,CASSFPGSETQYF,TRBJ2-5,-,TRBV5-4,-
TGTGCCAGCACGGGCGGACAGGGAAATTCACCCCTCCACTTT,CASTGGQGNSPLHF,TRBJ1-6,-,TRBV18,TRBD1
TGTGCCAGCAGCCTACGGCTAGCGGGGGGCGACCCCCGGCAGTACTTC,CASSLRLAGGDPRQYF,TRBJ2-7,-,TRBV21-1,-